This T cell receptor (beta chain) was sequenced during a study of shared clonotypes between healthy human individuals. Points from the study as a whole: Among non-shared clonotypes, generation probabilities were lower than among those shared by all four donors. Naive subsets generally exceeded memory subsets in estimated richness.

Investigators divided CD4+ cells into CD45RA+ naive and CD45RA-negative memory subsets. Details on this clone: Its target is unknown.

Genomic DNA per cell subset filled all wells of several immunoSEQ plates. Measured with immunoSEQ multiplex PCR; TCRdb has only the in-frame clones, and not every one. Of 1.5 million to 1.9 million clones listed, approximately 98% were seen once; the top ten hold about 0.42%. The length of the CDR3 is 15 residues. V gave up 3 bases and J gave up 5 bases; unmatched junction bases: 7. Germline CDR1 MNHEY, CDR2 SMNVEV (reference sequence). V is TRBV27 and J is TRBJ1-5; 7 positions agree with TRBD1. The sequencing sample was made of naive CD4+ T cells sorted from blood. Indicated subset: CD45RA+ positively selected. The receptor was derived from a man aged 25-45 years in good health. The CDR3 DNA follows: TGTGCCAGCAGTTTTCAGAGGGGGCGCGATCAGCCCCAGCATTTT. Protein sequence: CASSFQRGRDQPQHF.